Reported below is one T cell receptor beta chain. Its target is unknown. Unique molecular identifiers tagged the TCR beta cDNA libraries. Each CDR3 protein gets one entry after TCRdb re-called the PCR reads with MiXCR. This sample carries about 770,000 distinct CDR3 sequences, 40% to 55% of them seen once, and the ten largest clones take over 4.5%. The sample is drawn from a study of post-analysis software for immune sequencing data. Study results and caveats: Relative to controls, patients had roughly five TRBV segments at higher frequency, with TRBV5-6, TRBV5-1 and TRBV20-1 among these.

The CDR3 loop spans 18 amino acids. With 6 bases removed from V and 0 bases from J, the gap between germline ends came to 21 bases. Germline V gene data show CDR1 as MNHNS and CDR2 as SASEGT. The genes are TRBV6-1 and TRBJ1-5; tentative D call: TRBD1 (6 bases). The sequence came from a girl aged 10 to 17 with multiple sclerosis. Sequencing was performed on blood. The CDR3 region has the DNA TGTGCCAGCAGCCGTCCCGGGACAATCAAGGATAGCAATCAGCCCCAGCATTTT. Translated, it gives CASSRPGTIKDSNQPQHF.